This TCR beta chain was sequenced in a study of blood T cell repertoires in COVID-19. Study details: The United States, Italy and Spain supplied acute and convalescent COVID-19 samples. T cells, B-cell-depleted T cells, or PBMCs supplied cDNA or gDNA.

After removal of 1 base from V and 4 bases from J, the junction contained 9 bases not matched to a gene. This CDR3 region has 17 residues. Germline V gene sequence: CDR1 LGHNA, CDR2 YNFKEQ. As originally analysed: Reference gene primer amplification yielded estimated nucleated cell counts. Assay: immunoSEQ multiplex PCR; the TCRdb copy retains only in-frame clones and omits some. V and J calls and clone size are those listed in that table; D and trimming were worked out from the DNA. This table has around 190,000 clones, 85% to 90% appearing once. The sequenced sample was peripheral blood. This rearrangement joins TRBV4-2 to TRBJ1-5, with 8 nucleotides matching TRBD1. This sequence was found in a man between 18 and 35 years old with active or convalescent COVID-19. The DNA of the CDR3 is TGTGCCAGCAGCCAAGGGCTGCCGGGACAGGTTAATCAGCCCCAGCATTTT. It specifies CASSQGLPGQVNQPQHF.